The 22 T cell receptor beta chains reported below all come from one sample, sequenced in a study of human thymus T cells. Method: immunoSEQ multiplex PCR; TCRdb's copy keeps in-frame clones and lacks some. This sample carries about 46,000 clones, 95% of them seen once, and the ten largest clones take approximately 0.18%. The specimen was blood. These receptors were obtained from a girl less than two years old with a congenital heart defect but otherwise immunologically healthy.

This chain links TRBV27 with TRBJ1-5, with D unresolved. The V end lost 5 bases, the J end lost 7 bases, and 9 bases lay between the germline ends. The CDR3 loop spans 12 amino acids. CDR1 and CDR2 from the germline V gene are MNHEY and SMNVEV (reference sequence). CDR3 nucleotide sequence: TGTGCCAGCAGTCCAGCGGGGCAGCCCCAGCATTTT. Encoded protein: CASSPAGQPQHF.

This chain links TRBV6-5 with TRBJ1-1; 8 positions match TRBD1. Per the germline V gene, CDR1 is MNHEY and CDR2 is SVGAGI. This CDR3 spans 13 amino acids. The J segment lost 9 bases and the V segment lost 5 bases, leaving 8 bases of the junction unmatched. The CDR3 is CASSRGTGPQAFF. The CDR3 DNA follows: TGTGCCAGCAGTCGGGGGACAGGCCCTCAAGCTTTCTTT.

The CDR3 DNA reads TGTGCCAGCAGTTTAGGGGGGGCGGGCGGCTACACCTTC. Amino acid sequence: CASSLGGAGGYTF. The rearrangement uses TRBV27 and TRBJ1-2, with a tentative D call TRBD1 (6 bases). Trimming cost V 2 bases and J 8 bases, with 12 bases left between them. The CDR3 is 13 residues long. Germline CDR1 MNHEY, CDR2 SMNVEV (reference sequence).

CDR3 sequence (DNA): TGTGCCAGTACCCTCATCTCGCGGGGGTTTAGTGAAGCTTTCTTT. Its protein is CASTLISRGFSEAFF. This chain links TRBV19 with TRBJ1-1, with D maybe TRBD1 (5 bases). The CDR3 contains 15 residues. Trimming removed 7 bases from V and 7 bases from J, with 22 bases in between. CDR1 and CDR2 (germline): LNHDA, SQIVND (reference sequence).

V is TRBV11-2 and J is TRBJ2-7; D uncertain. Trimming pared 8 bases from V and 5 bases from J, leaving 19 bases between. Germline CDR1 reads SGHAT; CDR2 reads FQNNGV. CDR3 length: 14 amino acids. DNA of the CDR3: TGTGCCAGCTCAGAAGCGCAGATAGTTGACGAGCAGTACTTC. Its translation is CASSEAQIVDEQYF.

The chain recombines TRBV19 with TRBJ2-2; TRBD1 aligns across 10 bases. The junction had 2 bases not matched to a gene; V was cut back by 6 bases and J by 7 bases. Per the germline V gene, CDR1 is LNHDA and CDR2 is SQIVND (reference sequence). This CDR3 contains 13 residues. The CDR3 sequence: CASRTGGGGELFF. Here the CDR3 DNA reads TGTGCCAGTAGGACAGGGGGCGGCGGGGAGCTGTTTTTT.

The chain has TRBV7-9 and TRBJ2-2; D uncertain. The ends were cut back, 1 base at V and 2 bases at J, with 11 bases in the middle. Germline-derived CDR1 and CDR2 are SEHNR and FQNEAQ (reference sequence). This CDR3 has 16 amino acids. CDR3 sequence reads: CASSLVGQINTGELFF. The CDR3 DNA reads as TGTGCCAGCAGCTTAGTGGGCCAGATTAACACCGGGGAGCTGTTTTTT.

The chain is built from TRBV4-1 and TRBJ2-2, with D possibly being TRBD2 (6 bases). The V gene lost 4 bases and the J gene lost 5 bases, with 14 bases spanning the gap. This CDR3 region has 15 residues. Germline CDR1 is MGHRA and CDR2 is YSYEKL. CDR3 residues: CASSPKGAGTGELFF. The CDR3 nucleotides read TGCGCCAGCAGCCCGAAAGGGGCGGGGACCGGGGAGCTGTTTTTT.

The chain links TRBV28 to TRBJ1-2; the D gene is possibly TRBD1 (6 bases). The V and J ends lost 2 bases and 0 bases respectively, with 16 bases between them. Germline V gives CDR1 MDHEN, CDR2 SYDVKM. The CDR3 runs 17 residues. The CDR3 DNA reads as TGTGCCAGCAGTTTACTGTACTTCAGGGGAGCTAACTATGGCTACACCTTC. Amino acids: CASSLLYFRGANYGYTF.

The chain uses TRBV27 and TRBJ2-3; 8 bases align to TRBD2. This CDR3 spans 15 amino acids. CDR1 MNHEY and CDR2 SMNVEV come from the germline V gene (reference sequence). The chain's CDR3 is CGGGLAGYSTDTQYF. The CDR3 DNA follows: TGTGGGGGGGGGTTAGCGGGATACAGCACAGATACGCAGTATTTT.

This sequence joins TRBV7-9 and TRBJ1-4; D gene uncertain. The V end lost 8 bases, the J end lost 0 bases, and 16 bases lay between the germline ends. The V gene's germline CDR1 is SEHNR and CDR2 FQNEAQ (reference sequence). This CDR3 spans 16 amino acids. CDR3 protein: CASLEQFDPTNEKLFF. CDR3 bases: TGTGCCAGCCTCGAACAATTTGACCCAACTAATGAAAAACTGTTTTTT. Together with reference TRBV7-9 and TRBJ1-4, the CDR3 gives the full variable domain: DTGVSQNPRHKITKRGQNVTFRCDPISEHNRLYWYRQTLGQGPEFLTYFQNEAQLEKSRLLSDRFSAERPKGSFSTLEIQRTEQGDSAMYLCASLEQFDPTNEKLFFGSGTQLSVL.

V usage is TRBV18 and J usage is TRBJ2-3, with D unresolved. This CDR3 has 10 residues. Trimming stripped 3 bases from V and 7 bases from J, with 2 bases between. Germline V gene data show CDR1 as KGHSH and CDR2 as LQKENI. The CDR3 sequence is CASSPNTQYF. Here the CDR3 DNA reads TGTGCCAGCTCACCCAATACGCAGTATTTT.

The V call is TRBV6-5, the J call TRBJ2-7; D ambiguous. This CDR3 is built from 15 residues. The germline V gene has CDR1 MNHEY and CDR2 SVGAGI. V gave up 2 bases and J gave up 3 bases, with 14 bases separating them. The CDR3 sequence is CASSYTRSSVYEQYF. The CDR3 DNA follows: TGTGCCAGCAGTTACACTCGCTCGTCGGTCTACGAGCAGTACTTC.

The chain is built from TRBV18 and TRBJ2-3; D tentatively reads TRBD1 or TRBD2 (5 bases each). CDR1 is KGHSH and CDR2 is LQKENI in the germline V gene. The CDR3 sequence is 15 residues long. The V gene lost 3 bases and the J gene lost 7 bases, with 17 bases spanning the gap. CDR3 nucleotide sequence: TGTGCCAGCTCACCCTCGCCGGGAAGGGACCATACGCAGTATTTT. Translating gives CASSPSPGRDHTQYF.

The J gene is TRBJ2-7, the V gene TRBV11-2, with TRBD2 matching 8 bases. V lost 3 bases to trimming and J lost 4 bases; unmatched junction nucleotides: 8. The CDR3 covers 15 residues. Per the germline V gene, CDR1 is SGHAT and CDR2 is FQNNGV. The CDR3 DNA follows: TGTGCCAGCAGCTTGCCGGGGACTAGGTCGTACGAGCAGTACTTC. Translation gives CASSLPGTRSYEQYF.

CDR3 nucleotide sequence: TGCGCCAGCAGCCAAGAAGGTGGTCCGAACACCGGGGAGCTGTTTTTT. As protein: CASSQEGGPNTGELFF. The J gene is TRBJ2-2, the V gene TRBV4-1; no clear D. The germline gives CDR1 MGHRA, CDR2 YSYEKL. CDR3 length: 16 residues. With 0 bases removed from V and 0 bases from J, the gap between germline ends came to 8 bases.

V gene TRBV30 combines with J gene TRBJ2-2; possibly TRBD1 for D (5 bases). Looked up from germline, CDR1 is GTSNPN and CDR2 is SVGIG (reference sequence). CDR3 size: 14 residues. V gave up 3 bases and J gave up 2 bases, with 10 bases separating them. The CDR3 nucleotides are TGTGCCTGGAGATTGGACATCAACACCGGGGAGCTGTTTTTT. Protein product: CAWRLDINTGELFF.

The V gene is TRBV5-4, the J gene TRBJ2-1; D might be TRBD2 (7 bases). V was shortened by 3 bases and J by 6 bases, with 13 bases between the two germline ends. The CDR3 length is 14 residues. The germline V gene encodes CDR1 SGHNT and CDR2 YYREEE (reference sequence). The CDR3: CASSYTGRGNEQFF. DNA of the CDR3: TGTGCCAGCAGCTATACAGGGAGGGGCAATGAGCAGTTCTTC.

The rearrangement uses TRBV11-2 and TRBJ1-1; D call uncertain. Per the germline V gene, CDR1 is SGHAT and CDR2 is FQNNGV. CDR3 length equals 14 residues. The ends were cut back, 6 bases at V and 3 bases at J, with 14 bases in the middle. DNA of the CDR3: TGTGCCAGCAGAGTAGTCGGCGGATACACTGAAGCTTTCTTT. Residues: CASRVVGGYTEAFF.

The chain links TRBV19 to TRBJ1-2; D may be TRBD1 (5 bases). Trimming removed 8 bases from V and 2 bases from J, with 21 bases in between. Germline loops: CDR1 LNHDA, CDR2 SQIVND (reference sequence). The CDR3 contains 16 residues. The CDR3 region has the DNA TGTGCCAGTCGATCTCCCGGGGGTCGGGGGAACTATGGCTACACCTTC. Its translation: CASRSPGGRGNYGYTF.

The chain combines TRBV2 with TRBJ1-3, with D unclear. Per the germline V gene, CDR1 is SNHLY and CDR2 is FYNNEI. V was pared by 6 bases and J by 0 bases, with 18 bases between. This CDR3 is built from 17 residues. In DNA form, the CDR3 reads TGTGCCAGCAGGGCCTCCACTATAAGACGCTCTGGAAACACCATATATTTT. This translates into CASRASTIRRSGNTIYF.

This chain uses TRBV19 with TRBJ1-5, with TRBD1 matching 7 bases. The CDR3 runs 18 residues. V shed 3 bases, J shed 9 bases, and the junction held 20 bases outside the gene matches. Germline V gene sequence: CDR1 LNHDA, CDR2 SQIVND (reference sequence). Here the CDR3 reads CASSISETGQWSDRPQHF. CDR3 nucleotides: TGTGCCAGTAGTATTTCCGAGACAGGGCAATGGTCCGATCGGCCCCAGCATTTT.